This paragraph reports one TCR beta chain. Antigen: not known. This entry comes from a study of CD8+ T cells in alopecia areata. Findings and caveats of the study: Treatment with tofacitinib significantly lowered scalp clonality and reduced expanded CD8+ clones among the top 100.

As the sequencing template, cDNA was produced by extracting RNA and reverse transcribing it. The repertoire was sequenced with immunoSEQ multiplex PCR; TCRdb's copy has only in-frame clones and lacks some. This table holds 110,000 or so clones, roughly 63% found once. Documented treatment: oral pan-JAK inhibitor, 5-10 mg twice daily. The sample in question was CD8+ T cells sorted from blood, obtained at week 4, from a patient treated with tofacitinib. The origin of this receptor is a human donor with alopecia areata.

Here the CDR3 DNA reads TGCAGCGTTGAGACAGCACAGAACACCGGGGAGCTGTTTTTT. Protein: CSVETAQNTGELFF. V gene TRBV29-1 combines with J gene TRBJ2-2; maybe TRBD1 (5 bases). V was pared by 3 bases and J by 1 base, with 9 bases between. CDR1 is SQVTM and CDR2 is ANQGSEA in the germline V gene. The CDR3 covers 14 residues.